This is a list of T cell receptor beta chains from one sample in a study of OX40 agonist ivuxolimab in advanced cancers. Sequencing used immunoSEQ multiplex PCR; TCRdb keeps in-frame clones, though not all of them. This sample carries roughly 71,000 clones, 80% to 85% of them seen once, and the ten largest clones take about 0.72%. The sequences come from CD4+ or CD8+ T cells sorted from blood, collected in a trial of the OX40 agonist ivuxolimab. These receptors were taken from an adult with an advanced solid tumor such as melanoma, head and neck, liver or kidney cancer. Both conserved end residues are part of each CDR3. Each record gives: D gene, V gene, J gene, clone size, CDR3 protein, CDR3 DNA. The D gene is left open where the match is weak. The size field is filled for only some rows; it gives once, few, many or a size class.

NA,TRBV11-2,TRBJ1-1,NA,CASSLAGIGNTEAFF,TGTGCCAGCAGCTTAGCGGGTATCGGGAACACTGAAGCTTTCTTT
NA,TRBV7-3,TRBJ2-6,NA,CASSRAVTHSGANVLTF,TGTGCCAGCAGCCGTGCAGTTACTCACTCTGGGGCCAACGTCCTGACTTTC
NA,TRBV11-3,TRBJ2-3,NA,CASSDGLSTDTQYF,TGTGCCAGCAGCGACGGACTGAGCACAGATACGCAGTATTTT
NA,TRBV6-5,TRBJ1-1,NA,CASSSSTEAFF,TGTGCCAGCAGCTCTAGCACTGAAGCTTTCTTT
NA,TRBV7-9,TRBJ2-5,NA,CASSLSRSQETQYF,TGTGCCAGCAGCTTAAGCAGGAGCCAAGAGACCCAGTACTTC
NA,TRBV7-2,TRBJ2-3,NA,CASSPIGPGDTQYF,TGTGCCAGCAGCCCCATAGGTCCAGGAGATACGCAGTATTTT
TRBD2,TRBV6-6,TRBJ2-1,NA,CASGDSASGSNEQFF,TGTGCCAGCGGTGACTCGGCTAGCGGTAGTAATGAGCAGTTCTTC
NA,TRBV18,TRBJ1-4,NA,CASSSRYLNEKLFF,TGTGCCAGCTCATCGAGGTACCTGAATGAAAAACTGTTTTTT
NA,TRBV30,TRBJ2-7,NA,CAWSFFWGTSYEQYF,TGTGCCTGGAGTTTCTTTTGGGGGACCTCCTACGAGCAGTACTTC
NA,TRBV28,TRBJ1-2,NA,CASSLSGGGGYTF,TGTGCCAGCAGTTTATCGGGGGGCGGAGGCTACACCTTC
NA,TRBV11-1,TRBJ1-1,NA,CASSLAGLTNTEAFF,TGTGCCAGCAGCTTAGCCGGTCTCACGAACACTGAAGCTTTCTTT
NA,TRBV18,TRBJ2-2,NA,CASSPPDRDFTGELFF,TGTGCCAGCTCACCACCGGATAGGGATTTCACCGGGGAGCTGTTTTTT
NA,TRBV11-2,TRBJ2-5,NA,CASRGSETQYF,TGTGCCAGCCGAGGGTCGGAGACCCAGTACTTC
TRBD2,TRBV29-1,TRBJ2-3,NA,CSVVTSGSTDTQYF,TGCAGCGTTGTAACTAGCGGGAGCACAGATACGCAGTATTTT
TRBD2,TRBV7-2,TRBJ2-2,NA,CASSFSGGARTGELFF,TGTGCCAGCAGCTTTAGCGGGGGGGCGAGGACCGGGGAGCTGTTTTTT
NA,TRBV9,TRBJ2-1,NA,CASSVGGGAVYNEQFF,TGTGCCAGCAGCGTAGGGGGAGGAGCGGTGTACAATGAGCAGTTCTTC
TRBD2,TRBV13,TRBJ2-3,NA,CASSSAGGGSTDTQYF,TGTGCCAGCAGCTCCGCCGGGGGGGGCAGCACAGATACGCAGTATTTT
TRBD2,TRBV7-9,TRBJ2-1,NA,CASSLETSGSVEQFF,TGTGCCAGCAGCTTAGAGACTAGCGGGAGTGTGGAGCAGTTCTTC
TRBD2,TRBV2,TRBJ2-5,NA,CASKSGGAQYF,TGTGCCAGCAAGAGCGGGGGAGCCCAGTACTTC
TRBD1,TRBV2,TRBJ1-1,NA,CASSGTGGAGAFF,TGTGCCAGCAGCGGGACAGGGGGCGCGGGGGCTTTCTTT
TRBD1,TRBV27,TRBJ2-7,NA,CASSQSGQGVYEQYF,TGTGCCAGCAGCCAATCAGGACAGGGAGTCTACGAGCAGTACTTC
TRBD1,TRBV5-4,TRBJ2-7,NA,CASSQGTGGSLEQYF,TGTGCCAGCAGCCAAGGGACAGGGGGCTCCCTGGAGCAGTACTTC
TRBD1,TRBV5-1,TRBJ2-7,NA,CASSAPGGAESYEQYF,TGCGCCAGCAGCGCTCCAGGGGGCGCGGAGTCCTACGAGCAGTACTTC
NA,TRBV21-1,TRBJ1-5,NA,CASSNRTVDENQPQHF,TGTGCCAGCAGCAATAGGACAGTAGACGAAAATCAGCCCCAGCATTTT
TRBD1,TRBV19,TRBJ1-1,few,CASRTGGDTEAFF,TGTGCCAGTAGGACAGGGGGGGACACTGAAGCTTTCTTT
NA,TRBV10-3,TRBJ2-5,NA,CAISERGAQETQYF,TGTGCCATCAGTGAGCGGGGGGCGCAAGAGACCCAGTACTTC
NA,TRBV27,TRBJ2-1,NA,CASSSRPHSGVPFF,TGTGCCAGCAGTTCGCGACCTCACAGTGGAGTGCCGTTCTTC
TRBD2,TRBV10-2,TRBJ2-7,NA,CASRAQGLAGGSEQYF,TGCGCCAGCAGGGCCCAGGGACTAGCGGGGGGAAGCGAGCAGTACTTC
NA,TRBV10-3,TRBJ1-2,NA,CAISGALGPDYGYTF,TGTGCCATCAGTGGGGCTCTAGGGCCTGACTATGGCTACACCTTC
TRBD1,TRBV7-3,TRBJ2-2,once,CASSPDRENTGELFF,TGTGCCAGCAGCCCAGACAGGGAGAACACCGGGGAGCTGTTTTTT
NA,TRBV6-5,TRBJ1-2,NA,CASWEGANYGYTF,TGTGCCAGCTGGGAAGGGGCTAACTATGGCTACACCTTC
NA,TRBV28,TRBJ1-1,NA,CASEQNTEAFF,TGTGCCAGCGAACAGAACACTGAAGCTTTCTTT
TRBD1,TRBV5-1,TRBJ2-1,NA,CASSLLGTGLNNEQFF,TGCGCCAGCAGCTTGTTAGGGACAGGCCTGAACAATGAGCAGTTCTTC
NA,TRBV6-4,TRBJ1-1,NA,CASSENPGQNTEAFF,TGTGCCAGCAGCGAAAACCCGGGACAGAACACTGAAGCTTTCTTT
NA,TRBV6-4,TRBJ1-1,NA,CASRAVSGSTEAFF,TGTGCCAGCAGGGCCGTGTCGGGGTCCACTGAAGCTTTCTTT
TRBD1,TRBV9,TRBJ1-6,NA,CASSPAGTGVSPLHF,TGTGCCAGCAGCCCCGCCGGGACAGGAGTCTCACCCCTCCACTTT
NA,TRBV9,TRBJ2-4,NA,CASSPRVETKNIQYF,TGTGCCAGCAGCCCCAGGGTAGAGACCAAAAACATTCAGTACTTC
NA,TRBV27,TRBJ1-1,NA,CASGLRGDLNTEAFF,TGTGCCAGCGGTCTCCGGGGGGACCTGAACACTGAAGCTTTCTTT
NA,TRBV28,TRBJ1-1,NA,CASSLLLQGGNTEAFF,TGTGCCAGCAGTTTATTATTGCAGGGAGGGAACACTGAAGCTTTCTTT
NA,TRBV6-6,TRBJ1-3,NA,CASSSPAGFSGNTIYF,TGTGCCAGCAGTTCCCCGGCGGGATTCTCTGGAAACACCATATATTTT
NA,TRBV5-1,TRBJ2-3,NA,CASSLLGISSDTQYF,TGCGCCAGCAGCTTATTAGGGATCTCCTCAGATACGCAGTATTTT
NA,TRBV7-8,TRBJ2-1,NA,CASILRGGIGSYNEQFF,TGTGCCAGCATCCTAAGGGGGGGCATCGGGTCCTACAATGAGCAGTTCTTC
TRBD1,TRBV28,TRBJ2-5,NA,CASRTTGIETQYF,TGTGCCAGCAGGACGACAGGGATAGAGACCCAGTACTTC
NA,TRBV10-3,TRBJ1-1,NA,CAIEGVQNTEAFF,TGTGCCATCGAGGGAGTTCAGAACACTGAAGCTTTCTTT
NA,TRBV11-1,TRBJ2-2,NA,CASSSAEELFF,TGTGCCAGCAGCTCGGCGGAGGAGCTGTTTTTT
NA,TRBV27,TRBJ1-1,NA,CASSLSLRRAEAFF,TGTGCCAGCAGTTTATCGCTAAGAAGGGCTGAAGCTTTCTTT
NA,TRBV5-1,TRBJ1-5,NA,CASSPGTLSRNQPQHF,TGCGCCAGCAGCCCGGGGACACTGTCTCGGAATCAGCCCCAGCATTTT
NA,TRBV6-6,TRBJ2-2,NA,CASSFLGVANTGELFF,TGTGCCAGCAGCTTCCTAGGGGTCGCGAACACCGGGGAGCTGTTTTTT
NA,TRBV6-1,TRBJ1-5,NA,CASTLIDSNQPQHF,TGTGCCAGCACCCTAATCGATAGCAATCAGCCCCAGCATTTT
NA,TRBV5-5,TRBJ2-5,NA,CASSFSVRETQYF,TGTGCCAGCAGCTTTAGCGTTAGAGAGACCCAGTACTTC
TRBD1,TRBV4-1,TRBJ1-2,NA,CASSQLQGASNYGYTF,TGCGCCAGCAGCCAGCTACAGGGGGCTTCTAACTATGGCTACACCTTC
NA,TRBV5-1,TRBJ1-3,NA,CASSLSARAVTGNTIYF,TGCGCCAGCAGCTTGAGTGCCCGGGCGGTAACTGGAAACACCATATATTTT
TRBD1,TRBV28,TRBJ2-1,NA,CASRRDSYNEQFF,TGTGCCAGCAGACGGGACAGCTACAATGAGCAGTTCTTC
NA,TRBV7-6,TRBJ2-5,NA,CASRSGPWGSETQYF,TGTGCCAGCAGGTCGGGGCCGTGGGGGTCGGAGACCCAGTACTTC